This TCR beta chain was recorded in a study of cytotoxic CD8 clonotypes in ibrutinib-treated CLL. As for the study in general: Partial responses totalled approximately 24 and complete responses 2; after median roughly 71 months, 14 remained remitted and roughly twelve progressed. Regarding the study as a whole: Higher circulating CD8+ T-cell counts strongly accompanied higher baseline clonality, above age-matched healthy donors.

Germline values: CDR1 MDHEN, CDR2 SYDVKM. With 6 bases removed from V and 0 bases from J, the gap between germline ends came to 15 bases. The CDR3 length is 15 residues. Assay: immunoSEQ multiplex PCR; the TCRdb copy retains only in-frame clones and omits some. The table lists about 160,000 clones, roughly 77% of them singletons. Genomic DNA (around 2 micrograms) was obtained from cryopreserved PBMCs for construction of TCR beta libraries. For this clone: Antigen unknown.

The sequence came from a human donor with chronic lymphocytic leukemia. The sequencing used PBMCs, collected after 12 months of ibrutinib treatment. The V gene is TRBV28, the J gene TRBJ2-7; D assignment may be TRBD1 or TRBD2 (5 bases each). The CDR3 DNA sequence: TGTGCCAGCAGCGAAACGGGACGGGACTCCTACGAGCAGTACTTC. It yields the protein CASSETGRDSYEQYF.